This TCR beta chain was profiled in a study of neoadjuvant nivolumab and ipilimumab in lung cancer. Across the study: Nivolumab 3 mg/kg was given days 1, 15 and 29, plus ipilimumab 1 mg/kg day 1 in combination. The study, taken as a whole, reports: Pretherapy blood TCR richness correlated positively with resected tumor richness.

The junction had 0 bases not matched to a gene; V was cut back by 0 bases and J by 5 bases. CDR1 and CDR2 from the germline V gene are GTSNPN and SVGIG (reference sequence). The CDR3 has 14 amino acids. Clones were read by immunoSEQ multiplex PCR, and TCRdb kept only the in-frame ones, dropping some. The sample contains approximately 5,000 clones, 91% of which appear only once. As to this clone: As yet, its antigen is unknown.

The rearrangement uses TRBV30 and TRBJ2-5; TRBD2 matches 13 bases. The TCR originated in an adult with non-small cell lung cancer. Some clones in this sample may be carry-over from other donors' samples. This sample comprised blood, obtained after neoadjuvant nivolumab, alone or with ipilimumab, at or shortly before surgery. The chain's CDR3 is CAWSVLAGGETQYF. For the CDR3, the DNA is TGTGCCTGGAGTGTACTAGCGGGAGGGGAGACCCAGTACTTC.